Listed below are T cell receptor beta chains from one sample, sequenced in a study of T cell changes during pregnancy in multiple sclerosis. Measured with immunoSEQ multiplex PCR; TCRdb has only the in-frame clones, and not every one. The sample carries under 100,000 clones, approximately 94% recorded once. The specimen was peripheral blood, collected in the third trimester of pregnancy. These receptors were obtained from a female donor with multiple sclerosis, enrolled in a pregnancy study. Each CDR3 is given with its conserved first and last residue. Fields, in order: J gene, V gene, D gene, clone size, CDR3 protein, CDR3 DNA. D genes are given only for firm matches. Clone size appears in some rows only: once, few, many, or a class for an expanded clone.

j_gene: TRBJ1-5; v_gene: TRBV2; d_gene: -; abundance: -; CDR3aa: CASRRSLADNQPQHF; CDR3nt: TGTGCCAGCAGGAGGAGCCTAGCGGACAATCAGCCCCAGCATTTT
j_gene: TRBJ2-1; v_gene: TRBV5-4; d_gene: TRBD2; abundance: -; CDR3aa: CASSSLAGGYNEQFF; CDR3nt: TGTGCCAGCAGCTCCCTAGCGGGGGGGTACAATGAGCAGTTCTTC
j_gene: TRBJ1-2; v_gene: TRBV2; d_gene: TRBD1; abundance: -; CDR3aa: CASSLRTGGYTF; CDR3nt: TGTGCCAGCAGCCTCCGGACAGGAGGCTACACCTTC
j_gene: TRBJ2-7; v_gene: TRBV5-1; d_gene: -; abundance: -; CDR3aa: CASGRGSDEQYF; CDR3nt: TGCGCCAGCGGCAGGGGATCCGACGAGCAGTACTTC
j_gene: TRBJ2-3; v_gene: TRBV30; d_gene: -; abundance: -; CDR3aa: CAWSNVNRGFSTDTQYF; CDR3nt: TGTGCCTGGAGTAATGTTAACCGGGGGTTTAGCACAGATACGCAGTATTTT
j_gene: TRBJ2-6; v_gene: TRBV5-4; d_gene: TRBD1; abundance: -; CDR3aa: CASSLAEAGGISGANVLTF; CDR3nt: TGTGCCAGCAGCTTGGCCGAGGCAGGGGGCATCTCTGGGGCCAACGTCCTGACTTTC
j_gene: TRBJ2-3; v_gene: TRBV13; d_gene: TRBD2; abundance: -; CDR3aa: CASSLGGWGGSTDTQYF; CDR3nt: TGTGCCAGCAGCTTAGGCGGCTGGGGGGGGAGCACAGATACGCAGTATTTT
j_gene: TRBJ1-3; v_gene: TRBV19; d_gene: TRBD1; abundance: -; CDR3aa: CASRKGAGNTIYF; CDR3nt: TGTGCCAGTAGGAAGGGGGCCGGAAACACCATATATTTT
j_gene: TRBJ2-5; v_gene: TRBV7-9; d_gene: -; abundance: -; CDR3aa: CASRTTPGTLNQETQYF; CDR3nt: TGTGCCAGTAGAACGACTCCCGGGACACTTAATCAAGAGACCCAGTACTTC
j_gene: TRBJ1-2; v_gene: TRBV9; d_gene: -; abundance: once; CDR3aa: CASSVVAGEHGYTF; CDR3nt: TGTGCCAGCAGCGTAGTGGCAGGGGAGCATGGCTACACCTTC
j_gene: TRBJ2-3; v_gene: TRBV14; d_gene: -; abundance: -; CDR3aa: CASSQVPGSSTDTQYF; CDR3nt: TGTGCCAGCAGCCAAGTTCCGGGGTCTAGCACAGATACGCAGTATTTT
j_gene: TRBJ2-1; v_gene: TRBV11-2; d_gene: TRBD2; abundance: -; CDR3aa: CASSLGAGGYNEQFF; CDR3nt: TGTGCCAGCAGCCTGGGGGCGGGGGGGTACAATGAGCAGTTCTTC
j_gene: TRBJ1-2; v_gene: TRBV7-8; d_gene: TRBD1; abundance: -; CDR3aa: CASSLPPFLQRGGPSYGYTF; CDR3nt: TGTGCCAGCAGCTTACCCCCTTTCCTCCAGAGAGGGGGCCCTTCCTATGGCTACACCTTC
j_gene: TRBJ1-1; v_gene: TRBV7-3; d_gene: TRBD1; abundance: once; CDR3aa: CASSSTGTGNTEAFF; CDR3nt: TGTGCCAGCAGCTCAACCGGGACAGGGAACACTGAAGCTTTCTTT
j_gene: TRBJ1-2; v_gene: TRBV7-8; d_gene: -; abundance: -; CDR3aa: CASSLTGMSGNYGYTF; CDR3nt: TGTGCCAGCAGCCTCACAGGGATGTCAGGCAACTATGGCTACACCTTC
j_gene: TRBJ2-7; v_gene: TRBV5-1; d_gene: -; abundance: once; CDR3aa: CASSLSRDPYAQYF; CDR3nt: TGCGCCAGCAGCTTGAGCCGAGATCCCTACGCGCAGTACTTC
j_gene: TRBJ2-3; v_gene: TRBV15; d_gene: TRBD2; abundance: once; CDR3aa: CATSRVRTSGGGGDTQYF; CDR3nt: TGTGCCACCAGCAGAGTCCGGACTAGCGGGGGGGGCGGAGATACGCAGTATTTT
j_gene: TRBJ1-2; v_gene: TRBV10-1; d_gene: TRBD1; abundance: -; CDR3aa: CASSRTGGPPNYGYTF; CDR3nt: TGCGCCAGCAGTAGGACAGGGGGGCCTCCTAACTATGGCTACACCTTC
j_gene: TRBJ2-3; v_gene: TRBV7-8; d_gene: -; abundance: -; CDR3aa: CASSLDLELTSTDTQYF; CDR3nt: TGTGCCAGCAGCTTAGACTTGGAGTTAACTAGCACAGATACGCAGTATTTT
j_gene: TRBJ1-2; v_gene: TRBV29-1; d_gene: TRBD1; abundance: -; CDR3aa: CSVTNTGAAGYTF; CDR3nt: TGCAGCGTTACCAACACAGGGGCCGCTGGCTACACCTTC
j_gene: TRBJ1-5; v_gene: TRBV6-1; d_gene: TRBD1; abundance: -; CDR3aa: CASSDRQGGNQPQHF; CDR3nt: TGTGCCAGCAGTGACCGACAGGGTGGAAATCAGCCCCAGCATTTT
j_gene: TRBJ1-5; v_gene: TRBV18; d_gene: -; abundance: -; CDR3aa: CASSLTPDREVPQHF; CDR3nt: TGTGCCAGCTCACTAACTCCTGACCGGGAAGTTCCCCAGCATTTT
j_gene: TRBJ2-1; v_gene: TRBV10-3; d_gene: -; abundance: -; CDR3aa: CAISQITDTMGNEQFF; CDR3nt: TGTGCCATCAGTCAAATAACGGACACGATGGGCAATGAGCAGTTCTTC
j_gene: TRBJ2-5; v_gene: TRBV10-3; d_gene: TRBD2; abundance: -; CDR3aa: CAISEGSGGAETQYF; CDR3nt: TGTGCCATCAGTGAGGGTAGCGGGGGGGCAGAGACCCAGTACTTC
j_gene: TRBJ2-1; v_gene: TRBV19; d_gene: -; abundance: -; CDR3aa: CASSIDLYSSSSYNEQFF; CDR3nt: TGTGCCAGTAGTATAGATCTCTACAGTTCAAGCTCCTACAATGAGCAGTTCTTC
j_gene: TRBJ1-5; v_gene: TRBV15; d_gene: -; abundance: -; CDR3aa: CATSRDYAGGGGEPQHF; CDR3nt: TGTGCCACCAGCAGAGATTACGCCGGAGGAGGGGGGGAGCCCCAGCATTTT
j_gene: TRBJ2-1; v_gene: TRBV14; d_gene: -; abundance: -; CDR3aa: CASSSGTTVYNEQFF; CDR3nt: TGTGCCAGCAGCTCCGGGACAACGGTTTACAATGAGCAGTTCTTC
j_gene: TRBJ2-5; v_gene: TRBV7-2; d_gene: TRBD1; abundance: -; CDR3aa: CASSSGQGAYETQYF; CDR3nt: TGTGCCAGCAGCTCGGGACAGGGGGCGTATGAGACCCAGTACTTC
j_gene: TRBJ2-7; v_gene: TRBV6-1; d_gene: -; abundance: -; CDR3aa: CASSENREYEQYF; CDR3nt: TGTGCCAGCAGTGAGAACAGGGAGTACGAGCAGTACTTC
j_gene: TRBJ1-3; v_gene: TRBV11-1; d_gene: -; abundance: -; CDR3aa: CASSLGTQRSPGNTIYF; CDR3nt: TGTGCCAGCAGCTTGGGGACACAAAGGAGCCCCGGAAACACCATATATTTT
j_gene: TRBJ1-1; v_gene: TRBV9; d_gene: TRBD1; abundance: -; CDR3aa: CASSLRDRATEAFF; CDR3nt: TGTGCCAGCAGCCTCCGGGACAGAGCCACTGAAGCTTTCTTT
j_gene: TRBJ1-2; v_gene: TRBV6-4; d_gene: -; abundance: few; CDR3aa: CASSDTPQGSVYGYTF; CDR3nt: TGTGCCAGCAGTGACACCCCACAGGGTTCGGTCTATGGCTACACCTTC
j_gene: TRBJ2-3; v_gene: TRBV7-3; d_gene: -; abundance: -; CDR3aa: CASSFQASTDTQYF; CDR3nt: TGTGCCAGCAGTTTCCAGGCTAGCACAGATACGCAGTATTTT
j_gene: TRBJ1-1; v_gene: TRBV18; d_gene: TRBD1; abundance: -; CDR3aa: CASLETGVMNTEAFF; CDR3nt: TGTGCCAGCTTGGAGACAGGGGTAATGAACACTGAAGCTTTCTTT
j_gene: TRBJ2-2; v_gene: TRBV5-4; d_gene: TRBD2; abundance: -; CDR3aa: CASKFSSGAGELFF; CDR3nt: TGTGCCAGCAAATTTTCTAGCGGGGCCGGGGAGCTGTTTTTT
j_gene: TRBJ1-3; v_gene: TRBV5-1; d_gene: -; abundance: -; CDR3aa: CASSLVPGDISGNTIYF; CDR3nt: TGCGCCAGCAGCTTGGTTCCAGGGGATATCTCTGGAAACACCATATATTTT